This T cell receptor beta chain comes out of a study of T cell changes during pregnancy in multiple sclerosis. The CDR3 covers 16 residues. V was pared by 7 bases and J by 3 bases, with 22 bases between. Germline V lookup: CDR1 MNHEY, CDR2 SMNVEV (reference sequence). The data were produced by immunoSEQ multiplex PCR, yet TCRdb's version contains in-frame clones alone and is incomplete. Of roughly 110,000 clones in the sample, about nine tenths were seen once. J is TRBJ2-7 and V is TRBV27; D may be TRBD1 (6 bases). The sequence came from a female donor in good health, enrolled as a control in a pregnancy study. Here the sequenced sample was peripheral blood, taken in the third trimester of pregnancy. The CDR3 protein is CASTPRGGSRRYEQYF. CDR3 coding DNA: TGTGCCAGCACCCCTCGAGGGGGATCGCGACGCTACGAGCAGTACTTC.